Listed here are 27 T cell receptor beta chains from one sample, sequenced in a study of Ad26.COV2.S vaccination and SARS-CoV-2 variants. Indicated treatment: around 19 received Ad26.COV2.S at low or high dose, single or two shots; roughly five received placebo; per-sample allocation not given. The study sampled participants on day 63 after the first vaccine or placebo injection. Assay used: immunoSEQ multiplex PCR; TCRdb lists only in-frame clones, some missing. The repertoire holds about 680,000 clones, with roughly 90% as singletons. The sample here was peripheral blood, taken in a trial of Ad26.COV2.S vaccine versus placebo. The receptors come from a person between 18 and 59 years old who received the Ad26.COV2.S COVID-19 vaccine or a placebo.

V gene TRBV10-3 combines with J gene TRBJ1-1; the D gene is possibly TRBD1 (5 bases). V was trimmed by 8 bases and J by 1 base, leaving 11 bases between them. The CDR3 covers 13 residues. CDR1 is ENHRY, CDR2 SYGVKD, per germline. The CDR3 loop reads CAIGDGPNTEAFF. The CDR3 coding sequence is TGTGCCATCGGGGACGGCCCGAACACTGAAGCTTTCTTT.

The chain uses TRBV5-4 and TRBJ2-5; 10 bases line up with TRBD1. Germline loops: CDR1 SGHNT, CDR2 YYREEE (reference sequence). This CDR3 comprises 18 residues. Losses at the gene ends were 3 bases for V and 5 bases for J; bases not matched to a gene: 16. The CDR3 region has the DNA TGTGCCAGCAGCTCTGGAAGTTGGCGGACAGGGGGTGATGAGACCCAGTACTTC. Translating it yields CASSSGSWRTGGDETQYF.

The chain has TRBV5-1 and TRBJ1-4, with a tentative D call TRBD1 (6 bases). The V end lost 1 base, the J end lost 5 bases, and 9 bases lay between the germline ends. CDR3 size: 14 residues. Germline CDR1 reads SGHRS; CDR2 reads YFSETQ. The CDR3 reads CASSLSQGNEKLFF. CDR3 DNA: TGCGCCAGCAGCTTGTCTCAGGGGAATGAAAAACTGTTTTTT.

The chain combines TRBV30 with TRBJ1-5; maybe TRBD1 (5 bases). Deletions cut 4 bases from V and 0 bases from J, with 10 bases between. Germline-derived CDR1 and CDR2 are GTSNPN and SVGIG (reference sequence). The CDR3 runs 14 residues. This CDR3 reads CAWKGRLSNQPQHF. Here the CDR3 DNA reads TGTGCCTGGAAGGGACGGCTTAGCAATCAGCCCCAGCATTTT. Looking up the rest from reference TRBV30 and TRBJ1-5 gives the full variable domain: SQTIHQWPATLVQPVGSPLSLECTVEGTSNPNLYWYRQAAGRGLQLLFYSVGIGQISSEVPQNLSASRPQDRQFILSSKKLLLSDSGFYLCAWKGRLSNQPQHFGDGTRLSIL.

The rearrangement uses TRBV30 and TRBJ1-1; 7 positions match TRBD1. Germline CDR1 GTSNPN, CDR2 SVGIG (reference sequence). This CDR3 has 14 amino acids. With 0 bases clipped from V and 1 base from J, the junction kept 2 bases outside the gene matches. In nucleotides, the CDR3 is TGTGCCTGGAGTGTCGGGACAGCGAACACTGAAGCTTTCTTT. Translating it yields CAWSVGTANTEAFF.

This clone was seen a single time. The rearrangement joins TRBV6-5 to TRBJ1-5, with D unresolved. This CDR3 contains 15 residues. Trimming left V 3 bases short and J 2 bases short, with 11 bases between. Looked up from germline, CDR1 is MNHEY and CDR2 is SVGAGI. Here the CDR3 reads CASSYSPGGNQPQHF. The DNA of the CDR3 is TGTGCCAGCAGTTATTCTCCTGGAGGCAATCAGCCCCAGCATTTT.

CDR3 in DNA: TGTGCCAGCTCGACCGGGCTCCGAAATTCACCCCTCCACTTT. Protein product: CASSTGLRNSPLHF. The chain couples TRBV9 to TRBJ1-6, with no clear D. Germline V CDR1 and CDR2: SGDLS, YYNGEE. The V and J ends lost 7 bases and 7 bases respectively, with 15 bases between them. The CDR3 has 14 amino acids.

The CDR3, as DNA: TGTGCCACCAGCAGAGATGTTGGCCGAAAACTGTTTTTT. Translating gives CATSRDVGRKLFF. V and J are TRBV15 and TRBJ1-4; unclear D gene. The CDR3 has 13 amino acids. Germline V CDR1 and CDR2: LNHNV, YYDKDF (reference sequence). The V end was cut by 0 bases, the J end by 10 bases, with 9 bases between.

This clone has only one observation. This sequence joins TRBV12-3 or TRBV12-4 and TRBJ2-5; TRBD1 is a possible D gene (6 bases). CDR3 length equals 13 residues. Deletions cut 5 bases from V and 5 bases from J, with 12 bases between. CDR3 amino acids: CASSLQGGETQYF. CDR3 in DNA: TGTGCCAGCAGTCTACAGGGCGGTGAGACCCAGTACTTC.

This chain connects TRBV5-4 to TRBJ1-1; TRBD1 aligns across 8 bases. Germline values: CDR1 SGHNT, CDR2 YYREEE (reference sequence). After removal of 0 bases from V and 2 bases from J, the junction contained 3 bases not matched to a gene. This CDR3 is 15 amino acids long. The CDR3 sequence: CASSLGTGPNTEAFF. In nucleotides, the CDR3 is TGTGCCAGCAGCTTGGGGACAGGGCCTAACACTGAAGCTTTCTTT.

The rearrangement links TRBV6-2 or TRBV6-3 to TRBJ2-3; 12 nucleotides match TRBD2. There are 18 residues in the CDR3. With 6 bases clipped from V and 5 bases from J, the junction kept 15 bases outside the gene matches. Per germline, CDR1 MNHEY and CDR2 SVGEGT. CDR3 protein: CASSQQMTSGGAVDTQYF. The CDR3 DNA is TGTGCCAGCAGCCAGCAAATGACTAGCGGGGGAGCCGTAGATACGCAGTATTTT.

The rearrangement uses TRBV6-5 and TRBJ1-4, with TRBD1 matching over 7 bases. J gave up 8 bases and V 0 bases, and 9 bases lay outside the gene matches. The CDR3 extends over 16 amino acids. In germline, CDR1 is MNHEY, CDR2 SVGAGI. The CDR3 DNA reads as TGTGCCAGCAGTTACTCCCCGGACAGGTTTGGGGAAAAACTGTTTTTT. This encodes CASSYSPDRFGEKLFF.

The chain combines TRBV18 with TRBJ2-2; D perhaps matches TRBD1 (6 bases). Deletions cut 4 bases from V and 9 bases from J, with 12 bases between. This CDR3 contains 13 residues. Germline CDR1 KGHSH, CDR2 LQKENI. The CDR3 DNA sequence: TGTGCCAGCTCACAAGGACAGTCTCGGGAGCTGTTTTTT. Its protein is CASSQGQSRELFF.

The V call is TRBV21-1, the J call TRBJ2-7; no check of the table's D call, TRBD2, against the DNA was made. TRBV21-1 is tagged as a pseudogene. CDR3 size: 14 residues. The DNA for the CDR3 is TGTGCCAGCAGCAAAGTTGCGGGGGGGCGCGAGCAGTACTTC. Translation gives CASSKVAGGREQYF.

CDR3 sequence (DNA): TGTGCCAGCAGCTTAGACTCAGGACGCTCTCAGCCCCAGCATTTT. Amino acids: CASSLDSGRSQPQHF. The J gene is TRBJ1-5, the V gene TRBV11-2, with D uncertain. Trimming took off 0 bases at V and 6 bases at J, with 12 bases between the two ends. Germline CDR1 is SGHAT and CDR2 is FQNNGV. CDR3 length: 15 residues.

This chain connects TRBV11-2 to TRBJ1-1, with unresolved D. Trimming pared 5 bases from V and 4 bases from J, leaving 17 bases between. The CDR3 runs 15 residues. From germline, CDR1 is SGHAT and CDR2 FQNNGV. The CDR3 bases are TGTGCCAGCAGCCAAGACCCGAGGAGGGCCACTGAAGCTTTCTTT. It yields the protein CASSQDPRRATEAFF.

The chain joins TRBV11-1 to TRBJ2-7; D ambiguous. Germline CDR1 SGHAT, CDR2 FQDESV (reference sequence). The CDR3 totals 12 residues. V gave up 1 base and J gave up 2 bases, with 3 bases separating them. Written as DNA, the CDR3 is TGTGCCAGCAGCTTAGTTCCCTACGAGCAGTACTTC. It translates to CASSLVPYEQYF.

The chain is built from TRBV11-3 and TRBJ2-7, with D perhaps matching TRBD2 (6 bases). V dropped 5 bases and J dropped 4 bases, with 18 bases sitting between them. CDR1 SGHNT and CDR2 YENEEA come from the germline V gene. The CDR3 sequence is 15 residues long. The CDR3 spells CASSRRGSGSYEQYF. The CDR3 nucleotides are TGTGCCAGCAGCCGTCGGGGGTCGGGATCGTACGAGCAGTACTTC.

The genes are TRBV15 and TRBJ2-1; 7 bases map to TRBD2. Germline assignment: CDR1 LNHNV and CDR2 YYDKDF (reference sequence). The CDR3 loop spans 15 amino acids. V lost 3 bases and J lost 8; bases outside the gene matches: 10. CDR3 sequence (DNA): TGTGCCACCAGCAGGGCCGGGACTATGTTATATGAGCAGTTCTTC. Amino acid sequence: CATSRAGTMLYEQFF. Together with reference TRBV15 and TRBJ2-1, the CDR3 gives the full variable domain: DAMVIQNPRYQVTQFGKPVTLSCSQTLNHNVMYWYQQKSSQAPKLLFHYYDKDFNNEADTPDNFQSRRPNTSFCFLDIRSPGLGDTAMYLCATSRAGTMLYEQFFGPGTRLTVL.

The chain uses TRBV6-5 and TRBJ2-3, with no clear D. This CDR3 is 12 amino acids long. Trimming took 6 bases from V and 4 from J, leaving 8 bases between them. Germline CDR1 is MNHEY and CDR2 is SVGAGI. The CDR3 loop reads CASRSRSDTQYF. DNA of the CDR3: TGTGCCAGCAGATCCCGGTCAGATACGCAGTATTTT.

The V call is TRBV30, the J call TRBJ1-1; D is unresolved. In germline, CDR1 is GTSNPN, CDR2 SVGIG (reference sequence). V was trimmed by 0 bases and J by 4 bases, leaving 18 bases between them. The CDR3 contains 16 residues. CDR3: CAWSVRHPVRSTEAFF. The CDR3 DNA is TGTGCCTGGAGTGTAAGACATCCAGTAAGGTCCACTGAAGCTTTCTTT.

The chain couples TRBV2 to TRBJ1-5; perhaps TRBD1 as D (5 bases). With 6 bases removed from V and 11 bases from J, the gap between germline ends came to 20 bases. This CDR3 has 14 residues. Germline values: CDR1 SNHLY, CDR2 FYNNEI. The chain's CDR3 is CASRRGGEGRAQHF. The CDR3 region has the DNA TGTGCCAGCAGGCGGGGAGGGGAGGGCCGAGCCCAGCATTTT.

V usage is TRBV5-1 and J usage is TRBJ2-4; D gene uncertain. This CDR3 spans 15 amino acids. Trimming removed 0 bases at V and 6 bases at J, with 13 bases between. Germline assignment: CDR1 SGHRS and CDR2 YFSETQ. CDR3 nucleotide sequence: TGCGCCAGCAGCTTGGACGGCCGGGCCCTAAACATTCAGTACTTC. Amino acid sequence: CASSLDGRALNIQYF.

The rearrangement links TRBV12-3 or TRBV12-4 to TRBJ2-1, with D possibly matching TRBD2 (5 bases). V was trimmed by 3 bases and J by 10 bases, leaving 10 bases between them. This CDR3 contains 12 residues. CDR3 loop: CASSFSDLEQFF. DNA of the CDR3: TGTGCCAGCAGTTTTAGCGACTTGGAGCAGTTCTTC.

The chain is built from TRBV2 and TRBJ2-7; a possible D gene is TRBD2 (5 bases). V shed 7 bases and J shed 3 bases, with 16 bases lying between them. Germline CDR1 is SNHLY and CDR2 is FYNNEI. This CDR3 comprises 14 residues. CDR3 DNA sequence: TGTGCCAGCACCCGGGATCCTTGGGACTACGAGCAGTACTTC. As protein: CASTRDPWDYEQYF.

The chain joins TRBV7-2 to TRBJ1-3; D gene ambiguous. V lost 4 bases to trimming and J lost 0 bases, with 13 bases between them. Germline V gene lookup returns CDR1 SGHTA and CDR2 FQGNSA. The CDR3 covers 16 residues. CDR3 sequence reads: CASSSQSPSSGNTIYF. CDR3 in DNA: TGTGCCAGCAGCTCACAAAGTCCCAGCTCTGGAAACACCATATATTTT.

This sequence joins TRBV3-1 (or the pseudogene TRBV3-2) and TRBJ2-2; 7 positions agree with TRBD1. Trimming removed 4 bases from V and 8 bases from J; junction bases left unmatched: 4. In germline, CDR1 is LGHDT, CDR2 YNNKEL (reference sequence). This CDR3 is built from 13 residues. The CDR3 nucleotides are TGTGCCAGCAGCCCGCACAGGGGTGGGGAGCTGTTTTTT. It specifies CASSPHRGGELFF.